This T cell receptor beta chain comes out of a study of T cell responses to AZD1222 COVID-19 vaccine. The study, taken as a whole, reports: Regions 160-218 and 743-854 held dominance among vaccine-associated CD4 TCRs, which spanned spike. Two doses of AZD1222 preceded a rise in Spike-specific TCR breadth and depth. Clonal diversity may have been underestimated in mostly white British donors.

Assay: immunoSEQ multiplex PCR; the TCRdb copy retains only in-frame clones and omits some. The sample shows roughly 97,000 clones, 89% of them seen only once. The CDR3 length is 19 residues. The ends were cut back, 6 bases at V and 0 bases at J, with 21 bases in the middle. The germline V gene encodes CDR1 LNHDA and CDR2 SQIVND (reference sequence). Points on this clone: The antigen is not known.

The TCR originated in an adult in good health. The chain recombines TRBV19 with TRBJ2-6; D may be TRBD1 or TRBD2 (5 bases each). The sample here was peripheral blood, taken on day 0 of AZD1222 vaccination. The CDR3, as DNA: TGTGCCAGTAGCAAACTCATAGGGACGGATCTCTCTGGGGCCAACGTCCTGACTTTC. It translates to CASSKLIGTDLSGANVLTF.